This paragraph reports one T cell receptor (beta chain). The entry originates in a study of blood T cell repertoires in COVID-19. Study as a whole: Researchers got acute and convalescent COVID-19 samples from the United States, Italy and Spain.

Cohort 3 donors counted as recovered after two negative PCRs, clearance, or resolved symptoms. Original processing notes: Reference gene primer amplification gave estimated nucleated cell counts. Profiling relied on immunoSEQ multiplex PCR, and the TCRdb table lists in-frame clones only, not all of them. D and trimming come from the DNA, and the V and J calls and clone size come from that table. The profile shows a few hundred thousand clones, less than 90% of them singletons. Trimming took off 4 bases at V and 0 bases at J, with 13 bases between the two ends. The V gene's germline CDR1 is MNHEY and CDR2 SMNVEV (reference sequence). The length of the CDR3 is 16 residues.

This TCR derives from a woman aged 60-75 years who had recovered from COVID-19. The sample consisted of PBMCs or T cells enriched from blood (not recorded which). The chain couples TRBV27 to TRBJ1-3; D ambiguous. The DNA of the CDR3 is TGTGCCAGCAGTTCCCGGGATCCGAGCTCTGGAAACACCATATATTTT. This gives the protein CASSSRDPSSGNTIYF.